This passage covers 14 T cell receptor beta chains from one sample sequenced in a study of T cell repertoires in cytomegalovirus infection. In TCRdb, the reads were re-called with MiXCR into one record per CDR3 protein. Of around 49,000 distinct CDR3 sequences detected, roughly 20% appear once; the ten largest clones hold 26%. Their target antigens are unknown. The source material was CD8+ T cells from cultured PBMCs, sampled from culture after CMV antigen stimulation. These receptor sequences come from a human donor in good health (CMV status not recorded). Some clones in this sample may be carry-over from other donors' samples.

In this sample, this clonotype turned up a few times. CDR3 sequence (DNA): TGTGCCAGCAGCAGTACCGCCGGATCGGTTAACACTGAAGCTTTCTTT. It translates to CASSSTAGSVNTEAFF. The V call is TRBV7-9, the J call TRBJ1-1, with D unclear. Germline CDR1 SEHNR, CDR2 FQNEAQ (reference sequence). The CDR3 is made up of 16 amino acids. V lost 5 bases and J 2 bases, leaving 18 bases between the germline ends.

The chain couples TRBV10-3 to TRBJ2-7; 11 bases align to TRBD2. The CDR3 totals 20 residues. The V gene end was trimmed by 3 bases and the J gene end by 3 bases; junction bases not matched to a gene: 19. Germline loops: CDR1 ENHRY, CDR2 SYGVKD. CDR3 residues: CAISDYYPASGGISYYEQYF. As DNA, the CDR3 is TGTGCCATCAGTGATTACTATCCGGCTAGCGGGGGGATCTCCTACTACGAGCAGTACTTC.

This clonotype has a handful of counts. This chain links TRBV19 with TRBJ1-1; TRBD1 might be the D (5 bases). The germline V gene encodes CDR1 LNHDA and CDR2 SQIVND (reference sequence). The CDR3 is 13 residues long. With 1 base removed from V and 8 bases from J, the gap between germline ends came to 11 bases. The CDR3 bases are TGTGCCAGTAGTATAGGGGCGGCAGGGGAAGCTTTCTTT. Translation gives CASSIGAAGEAFF.

The chain couples TRBV6-2 or TRBV6-3 to TRBJ2-2; D is uncertain. CDR1 and CDR2 (germline): MNHEY, SVGEGT. Trimming removed 3 bases from V and 6 bases from J, with 14 bases in between. The CDR3 covers 15 residues. This CDR3 is CASSYSHETPGELFF. DNA for the CDR3: TGTGCCAGCAGTTATTCCCATGAAACACCCGGGGAGCTGTTTTTT.

This clonotype was observed a handful of times. The chain recombines TRBV25-1 with TRBJ1-5; no reliable D call. CDR1 is MGHDK and CDR2 is SYGVNS in the germline V gene. The CDR3 runs to 13 residues. V was cut by 2 bases and J by 5 bases, with 7 bases left in between. The CDR3 sequence is CASSEGGDQPQHF. For the CDR3, the DNA is TGTGCCAGCAGTGAAGGTGGGGATCAGCCCCAGCATTTT.

This clonotype was counted between two and nine times. The chain is built from TRBV7-6 and TRBJ2-5; D gene uncertain. Per germline, CDR1 SGHVS and CDR2 FNYEAQ. The CDR3 runs to 14 residues. V shed 4 bases and J shed 0 bases, with 9 bases lying between them. The CDR3 region has the DNA TGTGCCAGCAGCTCCGAACCGTACCAAGAGACCCAGTACTTC. It yields the protein CASSSEPYQETQYF.

This clonotype was seen only a few times. This chain uses TRBV27 with TRBJ1-6, with 7 bases identical to TRBD1. Germline-derived CDR1 and CDR2 are MNHEY and SMNVEV (reference sequence). This CDR3 contains 15 residues. V lost 4 bases, J lost 9 bases, and 9 bases stayed unmatched. The CDR3 coding sequence is TGTGCCAGCAGTTCAGGGGACAGCACCAGTTCACCCCTCCACTTT. As protein: CASSSGDSTSSPLHF.

This clonotype was recorded a few times. This chain connects TRBV7-2 to TRBJ2-1; D gene unclear. Trimming stripped 3 bases from V and 5 bases from J, with 14 bases between. This CDR3 spans 15 amino acids. The germline V gene encodes CDR1 SGHTA and CDR2 FQGNSA. CDR3 amino acids: CASSFFLSTNNEQFF. Written as DNA, the CDR3 is TGTGCCAGCAGCTTTTTCCTCTCCACCAACAATGAGCAGTTCTTC. The full variable domain, rest sourced from reference TRBV7-2 and TRBJ2-1, is GAGVSQSPSNKVTEKGKDVELRCDPISGHTALYWYRQSLGQGLEFLIYFQGNSAPDKSGLPSDRFSAERTGGSVSTLTIQRTQQEDSAVYLCASSFFLSTNNEQFFGPGTRLTVL.

The CDR3 DNA follows: TGTGCCAGCAGCCTGCCGACAGGCCTAGCCAAAAACATTCAGTACTTC. Encoded protein: CASSLPTGLAKNIQYF. V and J are TRBV7-2 and TRBJ2-4; the D gene is possibly TRBD1 (6 bases). Looked up from germline, CDR1 is SGHTA and CDR2 is FQGNSA. V was cut by 5 bases and J by 0 bases, with 14 bases left in between. The CDR3 extends over 16 amino acids. The complete variable domain, with remaining parts taken from reference TRBV7-2 and TRBJ2-4, reads GAGVSQSPSNKVTEKGKDVELRCDPISGHTALYWYRQSLGQGLEFLIYFQGNSAPDKSGLPSDRFSAERTGGSVSTLTIQRTQQEDSAVYLCASSLPTGLAKNIQYFGAGTRLSVL.

The chain links TRBV11-2 to TRBJ2-5; 7 positions match TRBD2. CDR1 SGHAT and CDR2 FQNNGV come from the germline V gene. V gave up 3 bases and J gave up 2 bases; unmatched junction bases: 6. This CDR3 region has 15 residues. CDR3 bases: TGTGCCAGCAGCTTTCCCCCTAGCGGACAAGAGACCCAGTACTTC. Translation: CASSFPPSGQETQYF.

This chain uses TRBV6-1 with TRBJ1-1; D unclear. V was trimmed by 1 base and J by 0 bases, leaving 9 bases between them. The CDR3 consists of 15 residues. CDR1 MNHNS and CDR2 SASEGT come from the germline V gene. The CDR3 loop reads CASSEERYVNTEAFF. In DNA form, the CDR3 reads TGTGCCAGCAGTGAAGAGCGGTATGTGAACACTGAAGCTTTCTTT.

The J gene is TRBJ1-3, the V gene TRBV12-3 or TRBV12-4; D uncertain. The CDR3 runs 14 residues. V was trimmed by 0 bases and J by 5 bases, leaving 8 bases between them. The CDR3 protein is CASSLATVRNTIYF. The DNA for the CDR3 is TGTGCCAGCAGTTTAGCGACCGTAAGAAACACCATATATTTT.

The rearrangement joins TRBV7-2 to TRBJ2-1; tentatively, D is TRBD2 (6 bases). The germline V gene encodes CDR1 SGHTA and CDR2 FQGNSA. Trimming stripped 6 bases from V and 4 bases from J, with 16 bases between. The CDR3 consists of 15 residues. This CDR3 reads CASSLTGAGYNEQFF. The CDR3 region has the DNA TGTGCCAGCAGTTTGACGGGAGCCGGGTACAATGAGCAGTTCTTC. Full variable domain (outside the CDR3, taken from reference TRBV7-2 and TRBJ2-1): GAGVSQSPSNKVTEKGKDVELRCDPISGHTALYWYRQSLGQGLEFLIYFQGNSAPDKSGLPSDRFSAERTGGSVSTLTIQRTQQEDSAVYLCASSLTGAGYNEQFFGPGTRLTVL.

The chain is built from TRBV7-2 and TRBJ2-1, with D perhaps matching TRBD1 (6 bases). The CDR3 is 18 residues long. CDR1 and CDR2 (germline): SGHTA, FQGNSA. The V and J ends lost 2 bases and 0 bases respectively, with 17 bases between them. CDR3: CASSLRSRDTNSYNEQFF. CDR3 bases: TGTGCCAGCAGCTTAAGATCACGGGACACAAACTCCTACAATGAGCAGTTCTTC.